One sample yielded the 5 T cell receptor beta chains listed below, sequenced in a study of T-cell memory formation after mild COVID-19. TCRdb reprocessed the 5' RACE reads via MiXCR and lists one record per CDR3 protein. The table includes nearly 200,000 distinct CDR3 sequences, about a sixth detected once. Sequenced: PBMCs or a T cell subset sorted from them (not recorded which). The receptor source for this set is an adult woman who had mild COVID-19 (a few samples of this study predate the infection). Cell type and time point are not known.

This chain connects TRBV5-1 to TRBJ1-5, with D maybe TRBD1 (5 bases). CDR3 length: 14 amino acids. V was pared by 3 bases and J by 7 bases, with 14 bases between. The germline gives CDR1 SGHRS, CDR2 YFSETQ. Here the CDR3 DNA reads TGCGCCAGCAGCTGGGGGGAGGGTTTGCAGCCCCAGCATTTT. Its translation: CASSWGEGLQPQHF.

In this sample, this clonotype turned up many times. The rearrangement links TRBV7-9 to TRBJ2-3; 7 nucleotides line up with TRBD1. Germline CDR1 and CDR2: SEHNR and FQNEAQ (reference sequence). V lost 6 bases, J lost 2 bases, and 5 bases stayed unmatched. The CDR3 spans 14 residues. This CDR3 reads CASRRDSHTDTQYF. DNA of the CDR3: TGTGCCAGCAGACGGGACAGCCACACAGATACGCAGTATTTT.

This clonotype was counted only a few times. V usage is TRBV4-1 and J usage is TRBJ2-7; 7 bases match TRBD1. The CDR3 is made up of 15 amino acids. The germline V gene has CDR1 MGHRA and CDR2 YSYEKL. Unmatched junction bases numbered 9, after V lost 4 bases and J lost 3 bases. CDR3 region: CASSPPGQTLYEQYF. As DNA, the CDR3 is TGCGCCAGCAGCCCGCCGGGACAGACCCTCTACGAGCAGTACTTC.

V usage is TRBV20-1 and J usage is TRBJ2-7, with 11 bases matching TRBD2. Germline assignment: CDR1 DFQATT and CDR2 SNEGSKA (reference sequence). V lost 6 bases to trimming and J lost 0 bases; unmatched junction nucleotides: 7. The CDR3 sequence is 15 residues long. The CDR3 spells CSAGLAGARSYEQYF. As DNA, the CDR3 is TGCAGTGCCGGACTAGCGGGCGCCCGCTCCTACGAGCAGTACTTC.

This clonotype has more than one count but fewer than ten. V and J are TRBV24-1 and TRBJ2-1; 8 bases agree with TRBD2. V shed 7 bases and J 5 bases; nucleotides not matched to a gene: 6. Germline V gene sequence: CDR1 KGHDR, CDR2 SFDVKD. The CDR3 runs 14 residues. The CDR3 here is CATRAGDLHNEQFF. In nucleotides, the CDR3 is TGTGCCACCAGAGCGGGAGACCTCCACAATGAGCAGTTCTTC.